Below are 27 T cell receptor beta chains sequenced from a single sample in a study of PD-1 blockade in classical Hodgkin lymphoma. There was relapse after autologous stem cell transplantation in every patient, and there was variation in brentuximab vedotin exposure. The data were produced by immunoSEQ multiplex PCR, yet TCRdb's version contains in-frame clones alone and is incomplete. This table holds roughly 15,000 clones, less than 70% found once. The sequencing used peripheral blood mononuclear cells (PBMCs), collected at baseline. Receptors originate from a human donor with classical Hodgkin lymphoma.

The chain is built from TRBV19 and TRBJ2-1, with TRBD2 matching 13 bases. V lost 5 bases to trimming and J lost 9 bases; unmatched junction nucleotides: 7. The CDR3 runs to 15 residues. The germline V gene has CDR1 LNHDA and CDR2 SQIVND (reference sequence). CDR3 nucleotide sequence: TGTGCCAGTAGTTTCGGACTAGCGGGAGAAGTTGAGCAGTTCTTC. Encoded protein: CASSFGLAGEVEQFF. Complete variable domain (other parts from reference TRBV19 and TRBJ2-1): DGGITQSPKYLFRKEGQNVTLSCEQNLNHDAMYWYRQDPGQGLRLIYYSQIVNDFQKGDIAEGYSVSREKKESFPLTVTSAQKNPTAFYLCASSFGLAGEVEQFFGPGTRLTVL.

The rearrangement joins TRBV27 to TRBJ1-2; the match to TRBD1 covers 10 bases. Germline lookup yields CDR1 MNHEY and CDR2 SMNVEV (reference sequence). The CDR3 sequence is 15 residues long. After removal of 4 bases from V and 4 bases from J, the junction contained 6 bases not matched to a gene. The CDR3 DNA reads TGTGCCAGCAGTTCCCGGGACAGGGGTATCTATGGCTACACCTTC. Translation gives CASSSRDRGIYGYTF.

This clone showed up just a few times. V gene TRBV4-1 combines with J gene TRBJ1-4; unclear D gene. V lost 1 base to trimming and J lost 0 bases, with 9 bases between them. Germline loops: CDR1 MGHRA, CDR2 YSYEKL. This CDR3 region has 16 residues. This CDR3 is CASSQGPRATNEKLFF. In DNA, the CDR3 is TGCGCCAGCAGCCAAGGTCCGAGGGCAACTAATGAAAAACTGTTTTTT.

This clone is termed medium-sized. The chain couples TRBV11-2 to TRBJ2-7; 11 bases agree with TRBD2. CDR1 SGHAT and CDR2 FQNNGV come from the germline V gene. The V gene end was trimmed by 1 base and the J gene end by 0 bases; junction bases not matched to a gene: 5. This CDR3 spans 17 amino acids. The CDR3 spells CASSLVAGGPSSYEQYF. The CDR3 DNA reads TGTGCCAGCAGCTTAGTAGCGGGAGGGCCGAGCTCCTACGAGCAGTACTTC.

The chain has TRBV28 and TRBJ2-3; TRBD1 or TRBD2 may be the D gene (7 bases each). V lost 3 bases and J lost 4, with 14 bases in between. The CDR3 runs 15 residues. Germline CDR1 is MDHEN and CDR2 is SYDVKM. This CDR3 is CASSFPPGGADTQYF. The CDR3 nucleotides are TGTGCCAGCAGTTTTCCTCCAGGGGGGGCAGATACGCAGTATTTT.

The gene calls are TRBV29-1 and TRBJ2-7; the D gene is possibly TRBD2 (6 bases). Trimming removed 3 bases from V and 2 bases from J, with 14 bases in between. Per germline, CDR1 SQVTM and CDR2 ANQGSEA. This CDR3 region has 14 residues. The CDR3 sequence: CSVDGGPRPYEQYF. CDR3 DNA: TGCAGCGTTGACGGGGGACCTCGACCCTACGAGCAGTACTTC.

The rearrangement joins TRBV5-4 to TRBJ2-1, with 11 bases matching TRBD2. V gave up 2 bases and J gave up 4 bases; unmatched junction bases: 2. Germline CDR1 is SGHNT and CDR2 is YYREEE (reference sequence). There are 15 residues in the CDR3. In DNA form, the CDR3 reads TGTGCCAGCAGCTTCGGGACTAGCGGTTACAATGAGCAGTTCTTC. It is translated as CASSFGTSGYNEQFF. The variable domain in full, completed from reference TRBV5-4 and TRBJ2-1, reads ETGVTQSPTHLIKTRGQQVTLRCSSQSGHNTVSWYQQALGQGPQFIFQYYREEENGRGNFPPRFSGLQFPNYSSELNVNALELDDSALYLCASSFGTSGYNEQFFGPGTRLTVL.

This clone was counted a few times. The chain is built from TRBV7-9 and TRBJ2-2, with D unclear. Germline V lookup: CDR1 SEHNR, CDR2 FQNEAQ (reference sequence). V was clipped by 7 bases and J by 5 bases, with 14 bases between them. This CDR3 has 14 residues. The CDR3 nucleotides read TGTGCCAGCACCCCGGACCCCAAAACCGGGGAGCTGTTTTTT. Its translation is CASTPDPKTGELFF.

The chain joins TRBV7-9 to TRBJ2-1; 10 nucleotides line up with TRBD2. V dropped 5 bases and J dropped 6; count of bases not matched to a gene: 7. The CDR3 totals 15 residues. Germline V gives CDR1 SEHNR, CDR2 FQNEAQ (reference sequence). The CDR3 reads CASSPLAGVSNEQFF. The CDR3 DNA sequence: TGTGCCAGCAGCCCCCTAGCGGGAGTCTCCAATGAGCAGTTCTTC.

CDR3 nucleotides: TGTGCCACCAGGACAGGGGCAGCCTACGAGCAGTACTTC. This translates into CATRTGAAYEQYF. The gene calls are TRBV2 and TRBJ2-7, with 9 bases lining up with TRBD1. This CDR3 has 13 amino acids. After removal of 10 bases from V and 2 bases from J, the junction contained 6 bases not matched to a gene. Per germline, CDR1 SNHLY and CDR2 FYNNEI.

A single count supports this clone. This sequence joins TRBV7-2 and TRBJ1-1; D remains unclear. Trimming took off 5 bases at V and 5 bases at J, with 15 bases between the two ends. Germline CDR1 is SGHTA and CDR2 is FQGNSA. The CDR3 covers 14 residues. The CDR3 nucleotides are TGTGCCAGCAGCCCGAGACACCCTAAAACTGAAGCTTTCTTT. Translating gives CASSPRHPKTEAFF. Drawing the rest from reference TRBV7-2 and TRBJ1-1, the complete variable domain is GAGVSQSPSNKVTEKGKDVELRCDPISGHTALYWYRQSLGQGLEFLIYFQGNSAPDKSGLPSDRFSAERTGGSVSTLTIQRTQQEDSAVYLCASSPRHPKTEAFFGQGTRLTVV.

The chain has TRBV7-6 and TRBJ2-2, with D maybe TRBD2 (6 bases). V lost 5 bases, J lost 7 bases, and 23 bases lay in between. The CDR3 spans 17 residues. Per germline, CDR1 SGHVS and CDR2 FNYEAQ. This chain's CDR3 is CASSPGGGDPPRGELFF. CDR3 DNA: TGTGCCAGCAGCCCGGGCGGCGGGGACCCCCCACGCGGGGAGCTGTTTTTT.

The gene calls are TRBV29-1 and TRBJ2-3, with 13 bases identical to TRBD2. The germline V gene has CDR1 SQVTM and CDR2 ANQGSEA. The CDR3 consists of 15 residues. Losses at the gene ends were 4 bases for V and 5 bases for J; bases not matched to a gene: 6. In DNA, the CDR3 is TGCAGCGTTGGTGGGACTAGCGGGATCAGAGATACGCAGTATTTT. Translated: CSVGGTSGIRDTQYF.

This clone was counted a single time. The rearrangement joins TRBV5-8 to TRBJ1-6, with D tentatively TRBD1 (6 bases). The CDR3 length is 15 residues. From germline, CDR1 is SGHTS and CDR2 YDEGEE. Between the trimmed V and J ends, which lost 1 base and 8 bases, there was a span of 13 bases. The DNA for the CDR3 is TGTGCCAGCAGCTTGTTGGGGGCGAAGGATTCACCCCTCCACTTT. Protein product: CASSLLGAKDSPLHF. Filled out from reference TRBV5-8 and TRBJ1-6, the complete variable domain reads EAGVTQSPTHLIKTRGQQATLRCSPISGHTSVYWYQQALGLGLQFLLWYDEGEERNRGNFPPRFSGRQFPNYSSELNVNALELEDSALYLCASSLLGAKDSPLHFGNGTRLTVT.

This clone was counted between two and nine times. The rearrangement uses TRBV6-6 and TRBJ1-5; D possibly corresponds to TRBD1 (5 bases). The CDR3 runs to 14 residues. With 6 bases removed from V and 2 bases from J, the gap between germline ends came to 11 bases. The germline V gene encodes CDR1 MNHNY and CDR2 SVGAGI (reference sequence). As DNA, the CDR3 is TGTGCCAGCAGCTCAGGGTTTGGCAATCAGCCCCAGCATTTT. It is translated as CASSSGFGNQPQHF.

This clone qualifies as medium-sized. Other DNA sequences in the same sample also yield this CDR3. V is TRBV18 and J is TRBJ1-1; D unclear. This CDR3 is 14 amino acids long. V was cut by 3 bases and J by 2 bases, with 10 bases left in between. In germline, CDR1 is KGHSH, CDR2 LQKENI. CDR3 sequence: CASSPALQNTEAFF. In nucleotides, the CDR3 is TGTGCCAGCTCACCGGCGCTGCAAAACACTGAAGCTTTCTTT.

The rearrangement joins TRBV7-3 to TRBJ2-3, with 7 bases aligning to TRBD2. Germline trimming cut 1 base from V and 4 bases from J; bases unmatched to any gene: 5. The CDR3 has 15 residues. Germline-derived CDR1 and CDR2 are SGHTA and FQGTGA. The CDR3 nucleotides are TGTGCCAGCAGCTTAAGGCGGGAGTCCGCAGATACGCAGTATTTT. Translating it yields CASSLRRESADTQYF.

The chain combines TRBV29-1 with TRBJ2-3; the D is unclear. In germline, CDR1 is SQVTM, CDR2 ANQGSEA. The length of the CDR3 is 14 residues. Trimming left V 7 bases short and J 2 bases short, with 16 bases between. CDR3 in amino acids: CSARVQVNTDTQYF. The CDR3 coding sequence is TGCAGCGCCCGAGTCCAGGTGAACACAGATACGCAGTATTTT.

By share, this clone counts as large. The chain links TRBV27 to TRBJ1-4, with a possible D match to TRBD1 (6 bases). The V end was cut by 3 bases, the J end by 4 bases, with 15 bases between. The CDR3 sequence is 16 residues long. Germline assignment: CDR1 MNHEY and CDR2 SMNVEV (reference sequence). CDR3 residues: CASSLEEADSNEKLFF. The CDR3 DNA follows: TGTGCCAGCAGTTTGGAGGAGGCGGACAGTAATGAAAAACTGTTTTTT.

A few counts support this clone. The V and J genes are TRBV27 and TRBJ2-7; 11 nucleotides agree with TRBD2. The length of the CDR3 is 15 residues. The V segment lost 5 bases and the J segment 4 bases; nucleotides outside the gene matches: 7. From germline, CDR1 is MNHEY and CDR2 SMNVEV (reference sequence). For the CDR3, the DNA is TGTGCCAGCAGTCTAACGACTAGCGGGGTTTACGAGCAGTACTTC. Protein product: CASSLTTSGVYEQYF.

The rearrangement joins TRBV7-9 to TRBJ1-4; 9 bases line up with TRBD1. Germline CDR1 reads SEHNR; CDR2 reads FQNEAQ (reference sequence). This CDR3 region has 16 residues. After removal of 4 bases from V and 8 bases from J, the junction contained 11 bases not matched to a gene. DNA for the CDR3: TGTGCCAGCAGCTCGCGGTGGGGACAGGGTGGGGAAAAACTGTTTTTT. It specifies CASSSRWGQGGEKLFF.

The chain recombines TRBV27 with TRBJ2-7; 15 positions agree with TRBD2. Germline loops: CDR1 MNHEY, CDR2 SMNVEV (reference sequence). This CDR3 contains 17 residues. Trimming at V came to 5 bases and at J to 4 bases, leaving 9 bases not matched to a gene. CDR3 sequence: CASSPGLAGGGWYEQYF. CDR3 nucleotide sequence: TGTGCCAGCAGTCCAGGACTAGCGGGGGGGGGTTGGTACGAGCAGTACTTC.

The rearrangement joins TRBV5-6 to TRBJ1-2; D gene uncertain. Germline loops: CDR1 SGHDT, CDR2 YYEEEE. The CDR3 consists of 13 residues. V lost 3 bases to trimming and J lost 6 bases, with 12 bases between them. CDR3 bases: TGTGCCAGCAGCTCCGGCCCCCCGGATGGCTACACCTTC. Protein product: CASSSGPPDGYTF.

The chain joins TRBV7-6 to TRBJ1-2; 10 bases agree with TRBD1. This CDR3 spans 15 amino acids. The V and J ends lost 4 bases and 2 bases, in that order; junction bases with no gene match: 4. Germline V gene data show CDR1 as SGHVS and CDR2 as FNYEAQ. This CDR3 is CASSSGTGENYGYTF. The CDR3 nucleotides read TGTGCCAGCAGCTCGGGGACAGGGGAGAACTATGGCTACACCTTC.

CDR3 residues: CASIPSGITGELFF. CDR3 nucleotide sequence: TGTGCCAGCATTCCTAGCGGGATCACCGGGGAGCTGTTTTTT. This rearrangement joins TRBV6-1 to TRBJ2-2; 9 nucleotides match TRBD2. The germline V gene has CDR1 MNHNS and CDR2 SASEGT. V was pared by 7 bases and J by 4 bases, with 4 bases of the junction left unmatched. This CDR3 contains 14 residues.

This clone was picked up a small number of times. The chain combines TRBV5-5 with TRBJ1-1; D perhaps matches TRBD1 (5 bases). This CDR3 region has 15 residues. V lost 0 bases and J 1 base, leaving 10 bases between the germline ends. CDR1 is SGHKS, CDR2 YYEKEE, per germline (reference sequence). The CDR3 protein is CASSLVGEGNTEAFF. The DNA for the CDR3 is TGTGCCAGCAGCTTGGTGGGGGAGGGGAACACTGAAGCTTTCTTT.

This clone showed up just a few times. The V call is TRBV5-1, the J call TRBJ1-5; no clear D. CDR1 and CDR2 from the germline V gene are SGHRS and YFSETQ. The CDR3 is made up of 15 amino acids. V lost 4 bases, J lost 2 bases, and 13 bases lay in between. The CDR3 DNA sequence: TGCGCCAGCAGCCCCGATGGGCAGGGCAATCAGCCCCAGCATTTT. As protein: CASSPDGQGNQPQHF.